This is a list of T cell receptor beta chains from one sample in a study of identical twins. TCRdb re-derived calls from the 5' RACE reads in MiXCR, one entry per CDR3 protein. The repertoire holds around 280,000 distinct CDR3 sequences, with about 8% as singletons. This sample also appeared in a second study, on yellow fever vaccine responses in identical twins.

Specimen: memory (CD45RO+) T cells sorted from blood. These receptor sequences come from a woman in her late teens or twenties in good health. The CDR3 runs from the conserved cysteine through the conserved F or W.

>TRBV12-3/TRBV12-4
CASSPPDPENNQPQHF
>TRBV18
CASSQLTSRTDTQYF
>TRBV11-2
CASSPSVTGELFF
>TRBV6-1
CASSDILSGSLYNEQFF
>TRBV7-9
CASSLVAGTAGGYTF
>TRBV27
CASGGIREAFF
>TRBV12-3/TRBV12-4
CASSLGTEAFF
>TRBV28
CASSAGGADTQYF
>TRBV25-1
CASAYNRGDTEAFF
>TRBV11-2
CASSPGQILAKNIQYF
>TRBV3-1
CASSQEGPRTEAFF
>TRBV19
CASTPGGRKVYNEQFF
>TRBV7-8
CASSSGPANKAFF
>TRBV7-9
CASSLQGAYEQYF
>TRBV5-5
CASSAIAGQETQYF
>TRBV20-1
CSANQQGTSGNNEQFF
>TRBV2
CASNKDHYEQYF
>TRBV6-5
CASSYTSGRFNEQFF
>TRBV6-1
CASGRREGGKNIQYF
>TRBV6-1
CASSETDGVTEAFF
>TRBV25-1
CASSDQSRGEQFF
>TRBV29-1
CSVNQGRGTEAFF
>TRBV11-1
CASSLGTGTSGSIGNEQFF
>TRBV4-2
CASSQDAGGITEAFF
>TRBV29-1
CSAKRQGRETQYF
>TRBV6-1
CASSFADRISGYTF
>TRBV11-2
CASSLEISRGRAGTGELFF
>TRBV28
CASSFPGTTGYENIQYF
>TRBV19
CASSIEGGNQPQHF
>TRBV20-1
CSARDKKSGANVLTF
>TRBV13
CASSSRQFNQPQHF
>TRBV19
CASSIRRGNEQFF
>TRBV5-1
CASRPTGNYGYTF
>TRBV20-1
CSALKGLAGVYNEQFF
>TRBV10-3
CAISNASTDTQYF
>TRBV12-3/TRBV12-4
CASTMEGYVDTQYF
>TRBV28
CASSAGVGKLFF
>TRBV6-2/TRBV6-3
CASSYGAEGYNEQFF
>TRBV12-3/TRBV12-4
CASSFWGAGANVLTF
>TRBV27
CASSLGIPGEQFF
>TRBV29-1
CSVGGGADTQYF
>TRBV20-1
CSARPGNYGYTF
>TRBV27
CASKGPRGGTEAFF